These 6 T cell receptor beta chains came from one sample sequenced in a study of blood T cell repertoires in COVID-19. Repertoires were generated with immunoSEQ multiplex PCR, while TCRdb's copy carries only in-frame clones and drops some. The sample records hundreds of thousands of clones, approximately 90% being singletons. Material: PBMCs or T cells enriched from blood (not recorded which). Receptors originate from a woman in her thirties or forties who had recovered from COVID-19.

The CDR3 DNA follows: TGTGCCAGCAGTGAAGGGGGTCTAGCGAACTCCTACAATGAGCAGTTCTTC. This gives the protein CASSEGGLANSYNEQFF. The chain couples TRBV25-1 to TRBJ2-1, with D possibly matching TRBD2 (6 bases). Germline-derived CDR1 and CDR2 are MGHDK and SYGVNS. The length of the CDR3 is 17 residues. Trimming removed 2 bases at V and 0 bases at J, with 14 bases between.

The J gene is TRBJ2-5, the V gene TRBV25-1; possibly TRBD2 for D (6 bases). Germline assignment: CDR1 MGHDK and CDR2 SYGVNS. This CDR3 is 13 amino acids long. V lost 6 bases and J lost 4, with 12 bases in between. The CDR3, as DNA: TGTGCCAGCAGCGCCGCGGGAAGAGAGACCCAGTACTTC. Amino acids: CASSAAGRETQYF.

The V and J genes are TRBV11-2 and TRBJ1-1; D is undetermined. The V end lost 0 bases, the J end lost 3 bases, and 5 bases lay between the germline ends. The CDR3 sequence is 13 residues long. Germline CDR1 SGHAT, CDR2 FQNNGV. In nucleotides, the CDR3 is TGTGCCAGCAGCTTAGACCAGGACACTGAAGCTTTCTTT. Translated, it gives CASSLDQDTEAFF.

The chain links TRBV6-5 to TRBJ2-7, with D tentatively TRBD1 (6 bases). The CDR3 is made up of 14 amino acids. From germline, CDR1 is MNHEY and CDR2 SVGAGI. The ends were cut back, 6 bases at V and 3 bases at J, with 15 bases in the middle. This chain's CDR3 is CASSEDSWLYEQYF. CDR3 coding DNA: TGTGCCAGCAGCGAGGACAGTTGGCTCTACGAGCAGTACTTC.

V is TRBV11-1 and J is TRBJ2-7; TRBD1 might be the D (5 bases). The CDR3 is made up of 11 amino acids. V lost 5 bases, J lost 10 bases, and 12 bases lay in between. Per the germline V gene, CDR1 is SGHAT and CDR2 is FQDESV (reference sequence). The CDR3 loop reads CASSLDSEQYF. The CDR3 DNA reads as TGTGCCAGCAGCCTCGACAGCGAACAGTACTTC.

CDR3 nucleotide sequence: TGTGCCATCAGTGAGTCGAGGTGGGAGCAGTACTTC. It translates to CAISESRWEQYF. The chain is built from TRBV10-3 and TRBJ2-7, with no clear D. The CDR3 consists of 12 residues. The germline gives CDR1 ENHRY, CDR2 SYGVKD. Between the trimmed V and J ends, which lost 0 bases and 7 bases, there was a span of 7 bases.